The 10 T cell receptor beta chains in this list originate from one sample, sequenced in a study of PD-1 blockade in mismatch repair-deficient tumors. TCRdb keeps only in-frame clones here, not all; method: immunoSEQ multiplex PCR. The sample has about 34,000 clones, 65% to 85% seen once; the top ten hold roughly 3.5%. Source: PBMCs, taken approximately 6 weeks after starting pembrolizumab. The receptors were sampled from an adult with mismatch repair-deficient cancer.

This clone was counted a few times. The genes are TRBV27 and TRBJ2-7; a possible D gene is TRBD2 (6 bases). The V end lost 3 bases, the J end lost 0 bases, and 12 bases lay between the germline ends. Per the germline V gene, CDR1 is MNHEY and CDR2 is SMNVEV (reference sequence). The CDR3 runs to 15 residues. The CDR3 region has the DNA TGTGCCAGCAGTTTCGGGAGCGCCAGCTCCTACGAGCAGTACTTC. Translating gives CASSFGSASSYEQYF.

The J gene is TRBJ1-5, the V gene TRBV5-1; 7 nucleotides align to TRBD1. The length of the CDR3 is 15 residues. V shed 2 bases, J shed 1 base, and the junction held 3 bases outside the gene matches. Germline CDR1 SGHRS, CDR2 YFSETQ. The CDR3 sequence: CASSLTGVSNQPQHF. The CDR3 DNA reads TGCGCCAGCAGCTTAACAGGGGTGAGCAATCAGCCCCAGCATTTT.

The genes are TRBV10-3 and TRBJ2-7, with TRBD1 as a possible D gene (6 bases). V shed 3 bases and J shed 2 bases, with 14 bases lying between them. The CDR3 runs to 15 residues. Germline assignment: CDR1 ENHRY and CDR2 SYGVKD. The CDR3: CAISDPAEGAYEQYF. The CDR3 nucleotides are TGTGCCATCAGTGATCCAGCCGAGGGGGCCTACGAGCAGTACTTC.

Details on this clone: This specimen includes other DNA sequences encoding the same CDR3. The chain couples TRBV30 to TRBJ1-5, with a tentative D call TRBD1 (5 bases). This CDR3 contains 13 residues. Germline-derived CDR1 and CDR2 are GTSNPN and SVGIG (reference sequence). V lost 1 base and J 2 bases, leaving 6 bases between the germline ends. CDR3 sequence reads: CAWSGGGNQPQHF. DNA for the CDR3: TGTGCCTGGAGTGGGGGGGGCAATCAGCCCCAGCATTTT.

This chain joins TRBV7-9 and TRBJ1-1; the D gene is possibly TRBD1 (5 bases). Trimming removed 5 bases from V and 0 bases from J, with 10 bases in between. Germline V CDR1 and CDR2: SEHNR, FQNEAQ (reference sequence). CDR3 size: 14 residues. The CDR3, as DNA: TGTGCCAGCAGCGTCTCGGGGGTGAACACTGAAGCTTTCTTT. This codes for CASSVSGVNTEAFF.

The chain is built from TRBV29-1 and TRBJ2-4; 13 bases line up with TRBD2. V shed 7 bases, J shed 0 bases, and the junction held 9 bases outside the gene matches. The CDR3 covers 17 residues. Germline values: CDR1 SQVTM, CDR2 ANQGSEA. In DNA form, the CDR3 reads TGCAGCGCCGGTTGGGGGACTAGCGGGGTAGCCAAAAACATTCAGTACTTC. This translates into CSAGWGTSGVAKNIQYF.

This chain uses TRBV7-2 with TRBJ2-5, with TRBD2 matching over 16 bases. After removal of 5 bases from V and 5 bases from J, the junction contained 5 bases not matched to a gene. CDR1 is SGHTA, CDR2 FQGNSA, per germline. CDR3 size: 16 residues. CDR3 sequence (DNA): TGTGCCAGCAGCCCGGGACTAGCGGGAGGGTTGGAGACCCAGTACTTC. Its translation: CASSPGLAGGLETQYF.

The V gene is TRBV4-1, the J gene TRBJ2-3; the match to TRBD2 covers 11 bases. The V gene's germline CDR1 is MGHRA and CDR2 YSYEKL. The CDR3 length is 18 residues. Trimming took 4 bases from V and 5 from J; bases not matched to a gene: 14. The CDR3 DNA reads TGCGCCAGCAGCCGAAGGACCTATAGCGGGAGGGCCGTAGATACGCAGTATTTT. It is translated as CASSRRTYSGRAVDTQYF.

This chain joins TRBV10-3 and TRBJ2-3; 12 bases agree with TRBD2. CDR1 and CDR2 (germline): ENHRY, SYGVKD. J lost 3 bases, V lost 6 bases, and 4 bases had no gene match. The CDR3 is 15 residues long. CDR3 residues: CAIRTGTSGTDTQYF. The CDR3 coding sequence is TGTGCCATCAGGACCGGGACTAGCGGGACAGATACGCAGTATTTT.

The chain combines TRBV7-3 with TRBJ2-6; D unclear. The CDR3 consists of 14 residues. Trimming shortened V by 8 bases and J by 4 bases, and 12 bases separated the two germline ends. Germline V lookup: CDR1 SGHTA, CDR2 FQGTGA. CDR3 sequence: CASGRSPGANVLTF. Written as DNA, the CDR3 is TGTGCCAGCGGTCGGAGTCCCGGGGCCAACGTCCTGACTTTC. The variable domain in full, with the rest retrieved from reference TRBV7-3 and TRBJ2-6, is GAGVSQTPSNKVTEKGKYVELRCDPISGHTALYWYRQSLGQGPEFLIYFQGTGAADDSGLPNDRFFAVRPEGSVSTLKIQRTERGDSAVYLCASGRSPGANVLTFGAGSRLTVL.